The T cell receptor beta chain under discussion was sequenced for a study of shared clonotypes between healthy human individuals. Germline loops: CDR1 SGHRS, CDR2 YFSETQ. This CDR3 is built from 15 residues. Trimming stripped 7 bases from V and 0 bases from J, with 15 bases between. Naive CD8 cells comprised CD45RO-negative, CCR7-positively selected cells, excluding terminally differentiated effector memory CD45RA+ cells. The table came from immunoSEQ multiplex PCR; TCRdb's copy has only in-frame clones and leaves some out. Here the sample spans about 600,000 clones, nearly 97% being singletons. Material for sequencing was naive CD8+ T cells sorted from blood. This receptor was taken from a woman aged 30 to 39 in good health. The gene calls are TRBV5-1 and TRBJ2-3; no clear D. The DNA for the CDR3 is TGCGCCAGCCAAGAGTTCCGCGCTAGCACAGATACGCAGTATTTT. This encodes CASQEFRASTDTQYF.